Sequencing of this T cell receptor beta chain was carried out in a study of cytomegalovirus exposure and HLA in healthy donors. Findings and caveats of the study: TRBV6-2, TRBV6-3 and some other V segments were excluded as indistinguishable. Clonal expansion, a later analysis showed, was greater in HLA-associated TCR beta chains than in equally common others.

As for this clone: What it binds is unknown.

PCR amplification relied on 60 Vbeta primers (plus 13 Jbeta primers). TCRdb's copy holds only in-frame clones and misses some; the assay was immunoSEQ multiplex PCR. The table has 250,000 to 350,000 clones, 86% seen once. With 0 bases removed from V and 4 bases from J, the gap between germline ends came to 9 bases. This CDR3 region has 14 residues. CDR1 is KGHSH and CDR2 is LQKENI in the germline V gene. Sequencing was performed on PBMCs. The clonotype was recovered from a man in his forties in good health and CMV-seropositive. The J gene is TRBJ2-5, the V gene TRBV18, with a possible D match to TRBD1 (6 bases). The CDR3 sequence is CASSPPGARETQYF. The CDR3 nucleotides are TGTGCCAGCTCACCACCGGGGGCTCGAGAGACCCAGTACTTC.